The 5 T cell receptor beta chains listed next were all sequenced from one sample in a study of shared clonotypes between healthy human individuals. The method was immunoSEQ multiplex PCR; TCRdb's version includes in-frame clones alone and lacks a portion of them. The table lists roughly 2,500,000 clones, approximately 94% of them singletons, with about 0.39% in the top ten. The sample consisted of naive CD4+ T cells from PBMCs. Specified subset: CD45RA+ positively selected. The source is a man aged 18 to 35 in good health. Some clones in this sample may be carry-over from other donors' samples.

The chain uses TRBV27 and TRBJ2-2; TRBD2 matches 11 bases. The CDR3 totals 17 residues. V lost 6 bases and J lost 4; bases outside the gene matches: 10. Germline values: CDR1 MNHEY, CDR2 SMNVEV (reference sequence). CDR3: CASSPILAGEVTGELFF. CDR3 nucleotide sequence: TGTGCCAGCAGCCCCATACTAGCGGGGGAGGTCACCGGGGAGCTGTTTTTT.

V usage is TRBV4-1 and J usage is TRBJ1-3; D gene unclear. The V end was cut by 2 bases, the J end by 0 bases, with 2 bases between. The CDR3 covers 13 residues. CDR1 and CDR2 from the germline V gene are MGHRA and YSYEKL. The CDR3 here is CASSQTSGNTIYF. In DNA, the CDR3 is TGCGCCAGCAGCCAAACCTCTGGAAACACCATATATTTT.

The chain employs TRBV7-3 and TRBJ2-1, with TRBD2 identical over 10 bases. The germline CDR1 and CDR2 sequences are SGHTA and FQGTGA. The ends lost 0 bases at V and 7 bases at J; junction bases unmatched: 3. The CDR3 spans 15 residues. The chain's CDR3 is CASSLTLAGVNEQFF. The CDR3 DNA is TGTGCCAGCAGCTTAACGCTAGCGGGAGTAAATGAGCAGTTCTTC. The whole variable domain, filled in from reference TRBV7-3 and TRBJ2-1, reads GAGVSQTPSNKVTEKGKYVELRCDPISGHTALYWYRQSLGQGPEFLIYFQGTGAADDSGLPNDRFFAVRPEGSVSTLKIQRTERGDSAVYLCASSLTLAGVNEQFFGPGTRLTVL.

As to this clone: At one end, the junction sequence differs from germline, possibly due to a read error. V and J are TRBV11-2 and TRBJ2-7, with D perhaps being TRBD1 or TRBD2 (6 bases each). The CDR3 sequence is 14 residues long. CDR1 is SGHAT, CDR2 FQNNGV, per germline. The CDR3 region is CASRLGGFSYEQYF. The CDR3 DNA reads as TGTGCCAGCAGGTTAGGGGGGTTCTCCTACGAGCAGTACTTC.

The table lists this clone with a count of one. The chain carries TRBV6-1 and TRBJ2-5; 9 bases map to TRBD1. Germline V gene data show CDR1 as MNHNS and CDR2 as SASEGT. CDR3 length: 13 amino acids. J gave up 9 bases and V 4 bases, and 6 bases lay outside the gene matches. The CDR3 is CASSGRDREAQYF. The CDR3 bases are TGTGCCAGCAGTGGCCGGGACAGGGAGGCCCAGTACTTC.